This T cell receptor beta chain was profiled in a study of control samples from healthy donors and cancer patients. Here immunoSEQ multiplex PCR was the method, and the copy in TCRdb shows in-frame clones only, minus some. This table has fewer than 100,000 clones, around 82% appearing once. CDR3 length: 14 residues. The trim removed 5 bases at V and 5 bases at J, leaving 6 bases unmatched. In germline, CDR1 is PRHDT, CDR2 FYEKMQ (reference sequence). The sequenced material came from blood. This clonotype was sampled from a man aged 55 to 70 in good health. This chain uses TRBV13 with TRBJ1-1, with 9 bases that match TRBD1. In DNA, the CDR3 is TGTGCCAGCAGCCCCGGGACAGGGAGAACTGAAGCTTTCTTT. Residues: CASSPGTGRTEAFF.